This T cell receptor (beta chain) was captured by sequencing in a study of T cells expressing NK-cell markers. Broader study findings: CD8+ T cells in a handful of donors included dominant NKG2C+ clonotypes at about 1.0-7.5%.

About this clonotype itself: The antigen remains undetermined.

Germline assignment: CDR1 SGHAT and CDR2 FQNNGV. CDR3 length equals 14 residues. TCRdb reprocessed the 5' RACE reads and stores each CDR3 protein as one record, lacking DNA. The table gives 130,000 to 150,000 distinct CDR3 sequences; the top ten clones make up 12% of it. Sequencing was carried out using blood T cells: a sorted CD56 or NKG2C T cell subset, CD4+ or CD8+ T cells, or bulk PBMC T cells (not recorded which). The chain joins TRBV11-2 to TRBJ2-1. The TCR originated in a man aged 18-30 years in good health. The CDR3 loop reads CASSLISVYNEQFF.